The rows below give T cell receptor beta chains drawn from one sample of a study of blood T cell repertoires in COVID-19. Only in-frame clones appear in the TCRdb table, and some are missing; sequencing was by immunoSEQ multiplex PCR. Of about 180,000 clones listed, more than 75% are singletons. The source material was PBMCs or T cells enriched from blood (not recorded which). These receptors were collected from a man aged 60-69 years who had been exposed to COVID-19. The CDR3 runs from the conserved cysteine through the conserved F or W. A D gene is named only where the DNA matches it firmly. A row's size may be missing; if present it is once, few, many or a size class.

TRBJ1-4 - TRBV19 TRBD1 CASRIRDRGSTNEKLFF TGTGCCAGTAGGATTCGGGACAGGGGATCGACTAATGAAAAACTGTTTTTT
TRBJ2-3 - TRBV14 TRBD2 CASSPGGSRTDTQYF TGTGCCAGCAGCCCCGGCGGGAGCCGGACAGATACGCAGTATTTT
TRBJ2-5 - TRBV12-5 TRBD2 CASGLGTSGRQETQYF TGTGCTAGTGGTTTAGGGACTAGCGGGAGGCAAGAGACCCAGTACTTC
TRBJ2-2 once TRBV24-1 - CATSDLRRGNTGELFF TGTGCCACCAGTGATTTGCGACGGGGGAACACCGGGGAGCTGTTTTTT
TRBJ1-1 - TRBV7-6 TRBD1 CASSLGQGSSTEAFF TGTGCCAGCAGCCTGGGACAGGGGTCATCCACTGAAGCTTTCTTT
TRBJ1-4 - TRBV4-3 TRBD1 CASSPTSRGNEKLFF TGCGCCAGCAGCCCGACTTCCAGGGGGAATGAAAAACTGTTTTTT
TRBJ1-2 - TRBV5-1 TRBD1 CASSWDRDYGYTF TGCGCCAGCAGCTGGGACAGGGACTATGGCTACACCTTC
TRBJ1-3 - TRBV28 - CASSLEISGGNTIYF TGTGCCAGCAGTTTAGAGATATCAGGCGGAAACACCATATATTTT
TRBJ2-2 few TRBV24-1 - CATSGNSLTGELFF TGTGCCACCAGTGGCAACAGCTTGACCGGGGAGCTGTTTTTT
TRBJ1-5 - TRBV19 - CASSRMGGSQPQHF TGTGCCAGTAGTAGGATGGGGGGGAGTCAGCCCCAGCATTTT
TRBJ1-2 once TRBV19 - CASSIGTTAGYGYTF TGTGCCAGTAGTATCGGTACTACGGCGGGTTATGGCTACACCTTC
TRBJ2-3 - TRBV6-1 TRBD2 CASSEYGTSGTDTQYF TGTGCCAGCAGTGAATACGGGACTAGCGGCACAGATACGCAGTATTTT
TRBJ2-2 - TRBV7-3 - CASSDPGAGELFF TGTGCCAGCAGCGACCCGGGTGCGGGGGAGCTGTTTTTT
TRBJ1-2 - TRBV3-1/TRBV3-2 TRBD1 CASSQPGQGAGYTF TGTGCCAGCAGCCAACCTGGACAGGGCGCTGGCTACACCTTC
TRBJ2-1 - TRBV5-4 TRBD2 CASSLAGGGNEQFF TGTGCCAGCAGCTTAGCGGGAGGGGGCAATGAGCAGTTCTTC
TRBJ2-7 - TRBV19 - CASSITGTYLSYEQYF TGTGCCAGTAGTATTACAGGGACCTACCTCTCCTACGAGCAGTACTTC
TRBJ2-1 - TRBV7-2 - CASSSRVRGEQFF TGTGCCAGCAGCTCCCGGGTCCGGGGGGAGCAGTTCTTC
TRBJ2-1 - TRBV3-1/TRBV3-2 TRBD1 CASSQGTGGWNNEQFF TGTGCCAGCAGCCAGGGGACAGGGGGCTGGAACAATGAGCAGTTCTTC
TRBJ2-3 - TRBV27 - CASIRTPAQGTQYF TGTGCCAGCATCAGGACTCCTGCCCAAGGTACGCAGTATTTT
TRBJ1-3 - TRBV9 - CASSVAQQSRNTIYF TGTGCCAGCAGCGTAGCTCAACAGTCCAGAAACACCATATATTTT
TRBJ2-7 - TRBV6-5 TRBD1 CAIRTGDGEQYF TGTGCCATACGGACAGGGGACGGCGAGCAGTACTTC
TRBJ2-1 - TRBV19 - CASSLRVGSYNEQFF TGTGCCAGTAGTTTGCGGGTGGGGTCCTACAATGAGCAGTTCTTC
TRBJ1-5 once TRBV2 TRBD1 CASRYRDRNQPQHF TGTGCCAGCAGGTACCGGGACAGGAATCAGCCCCAGCATTTT
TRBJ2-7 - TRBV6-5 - CASTPTGAYEQYF TGTGCCAGCACTCCCACCGGGGCCTACGAGCAGTACTTC
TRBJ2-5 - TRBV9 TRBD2 CASSVGLAGRIQETQYF TGTGCCAGCAGCGTAGGACTAGCGGGACGGATCCAAGAGACCCAGTACTTC
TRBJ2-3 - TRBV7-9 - CASSLVSNFFTDTQYF TGTGCCAGCAGCTTAGTTTCAAACTTCTTCACAGATACGCAGTATTTT
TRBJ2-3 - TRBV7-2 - CASSLPLDTQYF TGTGCCAGCAGCCTACCCTTAGATACGCAGTATTTT
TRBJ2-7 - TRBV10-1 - CASRGLSCF TGCGCCAGCAGGGGACTTTCCTGCTTC
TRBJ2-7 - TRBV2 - CASGQSRVGQYF TGTGCCAGCGGCCAGTCCCGGGTCGGGCAGTACTTC
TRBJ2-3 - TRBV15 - CATSRPWTLTSTDTQYF TGTGCCACCAGCAGACCCTGGACATTGACTAGCACAGATACGCAGTATTTT
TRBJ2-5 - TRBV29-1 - CSVVKSGGVGGETQYF TGCAGCGTTGTTAAATCTGGGGGAGTCGGGGGAGAGACCCAGTACTTC
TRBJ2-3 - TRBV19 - CASRFSLTDTQYF TGTGCCAGCAGGTTCTCCCTCACAGATACGCAGTATTTT
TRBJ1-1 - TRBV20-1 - CSASRGNTEAFF TGCAGTGCTAGTCGGGGGAACACTGAAGCTTTCTTT
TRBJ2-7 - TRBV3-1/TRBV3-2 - CASSQDLRSYEQYF TGTGCCAGCAGCCAAGATCTGAGGTCCTACGAGCAGTACTTC
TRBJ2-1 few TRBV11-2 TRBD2 CATRTSGRAGDEQFF TGTGCCACCCGGACTAGCGGGAGGGCCGGCGATGAGCAGTTCTTC
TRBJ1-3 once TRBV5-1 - CASSSAGNTIYF TGCGCCAGCAGCTCGGCTGGAAACACCATATATTTT
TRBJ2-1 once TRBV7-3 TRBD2 CASSPLAGVSHEQFF TGTGCCAGCAGCCCCCTAGCGGGAGTTTCACATGAGCAGTTCTTC
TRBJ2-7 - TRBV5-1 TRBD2 CASSRLAGGYEQYF TGCGCCAGCAGCCGGCTAGCGGGAGGGTACGAGCAGTACTTC
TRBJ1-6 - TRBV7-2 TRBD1 CASSLEGTGTSPLHF TGTGCCAGCAGCTTAGAAGGGACAGGGACTTCACCCCTCCACTTT
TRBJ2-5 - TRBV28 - CASSPDWVQQTQYF TGTGCCAGCAGTCCGGACTGGGTTCAACAGACCCAGTACTTC
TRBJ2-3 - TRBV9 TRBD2 CASSVASGSSTDTQYF TGTGCCAGCAGCGTGGCTAGCGGGTCTAGCACAGATACGCAGTATTTT
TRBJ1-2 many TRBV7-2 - CASSLVGRLNYGYTF TGTGCCAGCAGCTTAGTGGGCAGGCTTAACTATGGCTACACCTTC
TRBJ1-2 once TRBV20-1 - CSARGVYGYTF TGCAGTGCTAGGGGAGTATATGGCTACACCTTC
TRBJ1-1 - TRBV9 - CASSVGNGGMNTEAFF TGTGCCAGCAGCGTAGGTAATGGGGGGATGAACACTGAAGCTTTCTTT
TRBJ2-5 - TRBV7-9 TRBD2 CASSGNQRESIQETQYF TGTGCCAGCAGCGGCAATCAGCGGGAGAGCATCCAAGAGACCCAGTACTTC
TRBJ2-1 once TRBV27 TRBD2 CASSPSTSGSGEQFF TGTGCCAGCAGTCCCTCTACTAGCGGGAGCGGTGAGCAGTTCTTC
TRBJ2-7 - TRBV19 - CASSIGGTVPYEQYF TGTGCCAGTAGTATAGGCGGGACAGTGCCCTACGAGCAGTACTTC
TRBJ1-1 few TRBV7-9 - CASSPDGENTEAFF TGTGCCAGCAGCCCAGACGGGGAGAACACTGAAGCTTTCTTT